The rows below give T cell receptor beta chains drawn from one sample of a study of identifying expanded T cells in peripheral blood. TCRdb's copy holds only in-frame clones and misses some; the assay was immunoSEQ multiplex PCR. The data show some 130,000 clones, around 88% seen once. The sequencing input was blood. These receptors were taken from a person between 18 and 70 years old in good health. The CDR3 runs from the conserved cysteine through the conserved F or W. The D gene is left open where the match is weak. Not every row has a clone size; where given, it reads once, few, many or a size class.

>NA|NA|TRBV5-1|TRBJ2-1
TGCGCCAGCAGCTACGGGAGTAACAATGAGCAGTTCTTC
CASSYGSNNEQFF
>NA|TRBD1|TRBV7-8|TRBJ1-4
TGTGCCAGCAGCTGGCGGACAGGCGGAGATGAAAAACTGTTTTTT
CASSWRTGGDEKLFF
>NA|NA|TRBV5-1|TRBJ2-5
TGCGCCAGCAGCCCCGGACAGCGAGCCCGGGGGGAGACCCAGTACTTC
CASSPGQRARGETQYF
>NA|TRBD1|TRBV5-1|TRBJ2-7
TGCGCCAGCAGCTTACCCCTCGGGACAGGGGACGAGCAGTACTTC
CASSLPLGTGDEQYF
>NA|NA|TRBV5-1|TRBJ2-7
TGCGCCAGCAGCCCTGGATACGAGCAGTACTTC
CASSPGYEQYF
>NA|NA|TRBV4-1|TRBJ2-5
TGCGCCAGCAGCCAACGGCGAGGGGAGACCCAGTACTTC
CASSQRRGETQYF
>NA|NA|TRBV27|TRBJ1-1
TGTGCCAGCAATTCTCAGCCCGGGCAAACTGAAGCTTTCTTT
CASNSQPGQTEAFF
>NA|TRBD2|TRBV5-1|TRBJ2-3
TGCGCCAGCAGCTGGGATCCTAGCGGGGGCACAGATACGCAGTATTTT
CASSWDPSGGTDTQYF
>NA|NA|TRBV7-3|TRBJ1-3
TGTGCCAGCAGCCCCAGCGGACTCTCTGGAAACACCATATATTTT
CASSPSGLSGNTIYF
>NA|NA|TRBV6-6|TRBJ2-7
TGTGCCAGCAGTAGACAGGAAACCTACGAGCAGTACTTC
CASSRQETYEQYF
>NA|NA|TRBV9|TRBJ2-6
TGTGCCAGCAGCGTAGACGGCCGCTCTGGGGCCAACGTCCTGACTTTC
CASSVDGRSGANVLTF
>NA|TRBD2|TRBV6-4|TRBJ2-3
TGTGCCAGCAGTGCACTCGGACTAGCGGGGATAAGCACAGATACGCAGTATTTT
CASSALGLAGISTDTQYF
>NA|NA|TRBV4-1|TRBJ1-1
TGCGCCAGCAGCCCGGGACATACTGAAGCTTTCTTT
CASSPGHTEAFF
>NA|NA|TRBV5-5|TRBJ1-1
TGTGCCAGCAGCCCTGAGTACATGAACACTGAAGCTTTCTTT
CASSPEYMNTEAFF
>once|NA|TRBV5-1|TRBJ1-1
TGCGCCAGCAGCTTGGTAGCAAACACTGAAGCTTTCTTT
CASSLVANTEAFF
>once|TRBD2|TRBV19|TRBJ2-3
TGTGCCAGTAGTATCGGACTAGCGGGAGGGCTGACCACTAGCACAGATACGCAGTATTTT
CASSIGLAGGLTTSTDTQYF
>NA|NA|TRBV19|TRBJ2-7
TGTGCCAGTAGTATCGCCGCAGGGTTGTCCTACGAGCAGTACTTC
CASSIAAGLSYEQYF
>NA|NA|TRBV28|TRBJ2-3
TGTGCCAGCAGTTTGGGCCCAGGTGGCACAGATACGCAGTATTTT
CASSLGPGGTDTQYF
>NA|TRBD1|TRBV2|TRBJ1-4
TGTGCCAGCAGTGGGACAGGCGGAAAACTGTTTTTT
CASSGTGGKLFF
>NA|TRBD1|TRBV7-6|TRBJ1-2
TGTGCCAGCAGCCTACGACAGGGGAGCTATGGCTACACCTTC
CASSLRQGSYGYTF
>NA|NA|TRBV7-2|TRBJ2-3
TGTGCCAGCAGTGAGGACTGGAGCACAGATACGCAGTATTTT
CASSEDWSTDTQYF
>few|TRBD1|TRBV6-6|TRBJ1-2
TGTGCCAGCAGTTCGGACAGGACTAACTATGGCTACACCTTC
CASSSDRTNYGYTF
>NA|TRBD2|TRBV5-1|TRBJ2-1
TGCGCCAGCAGCACTAGCGGGGGGGCCTTGGGCGATGAGCAGTTCTTC
CASSTSGGALGDEQFF
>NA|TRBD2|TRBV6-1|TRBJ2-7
TGTGCCAGCAGGGCTAGCGGGAGTAAATACGAGCAGTACTTC
CASRASGSKYEQYF
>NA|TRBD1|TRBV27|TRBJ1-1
TGTGCCAGCAGTTCAATCCGACAGGGGAACACTGAAGCTTTCTTT
CASSSIRQGNTEAFF
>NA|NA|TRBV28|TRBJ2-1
TGTGCCAGCAGTTCAACCGGGACCCCCATCACCCAACAGTTCTTC
CASSSTGTPITQQFF
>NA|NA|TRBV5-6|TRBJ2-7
TGTGCCAGCAGCCTTACATCCTACGAGCAGTACTTC
CASSLTSYEQYF
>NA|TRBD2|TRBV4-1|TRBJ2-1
TGCGCCACCAGGGGGACTAGCGATGAGCAGTTCTTC
CATRGTSDEQFF
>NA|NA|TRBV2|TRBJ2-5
TGTGCCAGCAGCCACCGGGCCATAAGGAGATGGACCCAGTACTTC
CASSHRAIRRWTQYF
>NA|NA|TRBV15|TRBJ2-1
TGTGCCACCGAAGGAATCGGGACAATGTTCTTC
CATEGIGTMFF
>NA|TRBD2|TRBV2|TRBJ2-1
TGTGCCGGACGAGTGGGAGGGGCTCTGAATGAGCAGTTCTTC
CAGRVGGALNEQFF
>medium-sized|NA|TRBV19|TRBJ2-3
TGTGCCAGTAGACCTAGGGGCCGTTTAGCCACAGATACGCAGTATTTT
CASRPRGRLATDTQYF
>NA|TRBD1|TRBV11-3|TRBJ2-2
TGTGCCAGCAGCTCAGGGGGCGCGTCTTCCGGGGAGCTGTTTTTT
CASSSGGASSGELFF
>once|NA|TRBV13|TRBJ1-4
TGTGCCAGCAGCCGGTCCCCCTCAACTAATGAAAAACTGTTTTTT
CASSRSPSTNEKLFF
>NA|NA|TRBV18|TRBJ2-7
TGTGCCAGCTCACCGGGGAACTACGAGCAGTACTTC
CASSPGNYEQYF
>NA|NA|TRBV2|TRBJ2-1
TGTGCCAGCCAGGGCAGCGAGTCCTACAATGAGCAGTTCTTC
CASQGSESYNEQFF
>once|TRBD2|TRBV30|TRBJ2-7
TGTGCCTGGAGTGTAAGGGGACTAGGGCCCTACGAGCAGTACTTC
CAWSVRGLGPYEQYF
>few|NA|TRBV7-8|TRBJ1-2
TGTGCCAGCAGCCTCTCCATGGGGGCGCGCTATGGCTACACCTTC
CASSLSMGARYGYTF
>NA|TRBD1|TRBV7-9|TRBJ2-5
TGTGCCAGCAGCTTAAGGGACAGGGGACCCTTGGAGGAGACCCAGTACTTC
CASSLRDRGPLEETQYF
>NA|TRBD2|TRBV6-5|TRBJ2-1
TGTGCCAGCAGTTACTCGGTTGGGGGGGATGAGCAGTTCTTC
CASSYSVGGDEQFF